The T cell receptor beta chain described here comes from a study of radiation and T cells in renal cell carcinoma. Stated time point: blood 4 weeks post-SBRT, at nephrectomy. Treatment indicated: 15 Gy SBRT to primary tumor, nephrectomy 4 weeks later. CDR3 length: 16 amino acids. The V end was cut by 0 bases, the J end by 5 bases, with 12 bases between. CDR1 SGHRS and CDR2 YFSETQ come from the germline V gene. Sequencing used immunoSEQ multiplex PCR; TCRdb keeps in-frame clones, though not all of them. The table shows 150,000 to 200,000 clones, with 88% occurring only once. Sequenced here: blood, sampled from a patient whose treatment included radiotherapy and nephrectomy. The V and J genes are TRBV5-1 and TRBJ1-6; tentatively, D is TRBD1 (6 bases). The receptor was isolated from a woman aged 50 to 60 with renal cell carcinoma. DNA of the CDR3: TGCGCCAGCAGCTTGGGCGGGACACCAAATAATTCACCCCTCCACTTT. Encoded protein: CASSLGGTPNNSPLHF.